The TCR beta chain described here comes from a study of blood T cell repertoires in COVID-19. Looking at the study overall: Material from acute and convalescent COVID-19 was sourced from the United States, Italy and Spain. PBMCs, B-cell-depleted T cells, or T cells were the source of the cDNA or gDNA that made up the material.

V was pared by 3 bases and J by 4 bases, with 18 bases between. CDR1 SNHLY and CDR2 FYNNEI come from the germline V gene. This CDR3 contains 16 residues. As processed by the authors: Using reference gene primer amplification, nucleated cell counts were estimated. Profiled with immunoSEQ multiplex PCR; TCRdb holds only in-frame clones, not every one. Clone size and V and J calls were adopted from that table, with D and trimming inferred from the DNA. The sample holds more than 200,000 clones; approximately 90% are singletons and the top ten take over 1.5%. What was sequenced was PBMCs or T cells enriched from blood (not recorded which). The sequence derives from a woman between 18 and 29 years old who had recovered from COVID-19. This chain uses TRBV2 with TRBJ1-1, with a tentative D call TRBD1 (5 bases). In DNA form, the CDR3 reads TGTGCCAGCAGTGACACCCGGGGGGGAACGTTCACTGAAGCTTTCTTT. As protein: CASSDTRGGTFTEAFF.